The entry that follows covers one TCR beta chain sequence. These data belong to a study of blood T cell repertoires in COVID-19. Looking at the study overall: COVID-19 samples collected from the United States, Italy and Spain covered acute and convalescent phases. In each case, the material was cDNA or gDNA derived from T cells, B-cell-depleted T cells, or PBMCs.

In the original analysis: Reference gene primer amplification gave nucleated cell count estimates. Generated by immunoSEQ multiplex PCR, the TCRdb table keeps only in-frame clones and is missing some. V, J and clone size derive from that table, while D and trimming were established from the DNA sequence. The sample has under 200,000 clones; around four fifths are singletons. The receptor comes from a woman between 70 and 85 years old who had recovered from COVID-19. Sequenced input: peripheral blood.

CDR3 sequence: CASGGSPDTQYF. CDR3 DNA: TGTGCCAGCGGGGGGTCACCAGATACGCAGTATTTT. This chain uses TRBV6-5 with TRBJ2-3; maybe TRBD2 (6 bases). This CDR3 contains 12 residues. The germline V gene has CDR1 MNHEY and CDR2 SVGAGI. V lost 8 bases, J lost 4 bases, and 10 bases lay in between.